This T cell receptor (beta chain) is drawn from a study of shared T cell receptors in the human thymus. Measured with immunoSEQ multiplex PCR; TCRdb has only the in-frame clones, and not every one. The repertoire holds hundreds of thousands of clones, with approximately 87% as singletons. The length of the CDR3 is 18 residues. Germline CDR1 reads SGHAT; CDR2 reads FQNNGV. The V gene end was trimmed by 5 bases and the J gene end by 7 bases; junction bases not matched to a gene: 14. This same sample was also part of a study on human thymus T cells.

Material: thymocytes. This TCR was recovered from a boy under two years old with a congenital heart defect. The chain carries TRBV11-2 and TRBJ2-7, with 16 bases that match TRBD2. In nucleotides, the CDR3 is TGTGCCAGCAGCACAGGGGGACTAGCGGGAGGGTTTCGTGAGGAGCAGTACTTC. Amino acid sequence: CASSTGGLAGGFREEQYF.